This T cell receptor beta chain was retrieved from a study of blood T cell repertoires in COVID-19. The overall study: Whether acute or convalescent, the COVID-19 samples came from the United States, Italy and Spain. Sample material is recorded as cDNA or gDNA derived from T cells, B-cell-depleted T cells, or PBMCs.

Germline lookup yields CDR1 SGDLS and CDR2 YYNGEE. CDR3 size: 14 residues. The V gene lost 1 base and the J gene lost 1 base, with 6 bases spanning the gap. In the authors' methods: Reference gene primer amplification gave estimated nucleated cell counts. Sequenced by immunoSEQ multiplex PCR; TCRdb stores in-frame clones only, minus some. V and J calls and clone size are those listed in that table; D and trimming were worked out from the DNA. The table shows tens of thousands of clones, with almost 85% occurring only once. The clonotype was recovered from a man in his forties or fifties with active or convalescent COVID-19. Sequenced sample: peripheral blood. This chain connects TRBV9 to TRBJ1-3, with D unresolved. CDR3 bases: TGTGCCAGCAGCGTATACGGGTCTGGAAACACCATATATTTT. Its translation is CASSVYGSGNTIYF.